The clone carrying this TCR beta chain came up once. Primers: 60 Vbeta forward and 13 Jbeta reverse. Original processing methods: Approximately 87 million unique TCR beta chains, roughly 10 million shared, were counted in a later analysis. Data came from immunoSEQ multiplex PCR; TCRdb stores just in-frame clones and leaves some out. V and J calls and clone size are those listed in that table; D and trimming were worked out from the DNA. The top ten clones hold around 4.2% of a sample with around 100,000 clones, 81% of them seen once. This entry is derived from a study of cytomegalovirus exposure and HLA in healthy donors. From germline, CDR1 is LNHNV and CDR2 YYDKDF (reference sequence). The CDR3 is 17 residues long. The V gene end was trimmed by 0 bases and the J gene end by 5 bases; junction bases not matched to a gene: 7.

Sequenced input: PBMCs. The clonotype originates from a woman aged 70-85 years in good health and CMV-seropositive. V is TRBV15 and J is TRBJ2-7; 13 bases map to TRBD2. The CDR3 reads CATSRDRLAGGLHEQYF. The CDR3 DNA sequence: TGTGCCACCAGCAGAGATCGACTAGCGGGAGGCCTGCACGAGCAGTACTTC.